This T cell receptor beta chain was documented in a study of T cell responses to AZD1222 COVID-19 vaccine. Notes on the study in general: Close to half of all spike-specific TCRs reportedly target regions of the variants that are unmutated.

Trimming pared 1 base from V and 3 bases from J, leaving 12 bases between. Germline V CDR1 and CDR2: MNHNS, SASEGT. The CDR3 has 15 amino acids. The data were produced by immunoSEQ multiplex PCR, yet TCRdb's version contains in-frame clones alone and is incomplete. The sample yields around 99,000 clones, 70% to 90% seen once. For this clone: The antigen is not known.

This TCR was sampled from an adult who received the AZD1222 COVID-19 vaccine. The sequences come from peripheral blood, collected 28 days after the second AZD1222 dose. This sequence joins TRBV6-1 and TRBJ1-2; no clear D. CDR3 bases: TGTGCCAGCAGTGAAGGGTCGTTTGCGGACTATGGCTACACCTTC. This codes for CASSEGSFADYGYTF.